This T cell receptor beta chain is drawn from a study of cytomegalovirus exposure and HLA in healthy donors. The wider study: The 100 to 150 validation repertoires matched the roughly 700 first-cohort repertoires in platform, a later analysis reported.

The V gene's germline CDR1 is SGHAT and CDR2 FQNNGV. The V end was cut by 6 bases, the J end by 0 bases, with 6 bases between. The CDR3 covers 13 residues. This clone was counted a few times. Sequencing used immunoSEQ multiplex PCR; TCRdb keeps in-frame clones, though not all of them. The top ten hold less than 9% of the sample, which has about 190,000 clones, roughly 82% seen once. The TCR comes from a man aged 18 to 30 in good health and CMV-seropositive. The chain is built from TRBV11-2 and TRBJ1-3; D gene unclear. Sequenced input: PBMCs. The CDR3 sequence: CASRRSSGNTIYF. The DNA of the CDR3 is TGTGCCAGCAGGCGGAGCTCTGGAAACACCATATATTTT.